Shown below are 18 T cell receptor beta chains from a single sample sequenced in a study of T cells in Graves' hyperthyroidism and ophthalmopathy. What was amplified from RNA transcripts were TCR beta CDR3 regions. A set of HTBI primers served as the primers for a first-round RT-PCR of the TCR CDR3. TCRdb ran MiXCR on the multiplex PCR reads and lists one entry per CDR3 protein. The sample holds 90,000 to 120,000 distinct CDR3 sequences, approximately 15% seen once. The sequenced sample consisted of blood. Receptor source: a woman in her 50s with Graves' hyperthyroidism.

In its sample, this clonotype was seen a few times. The chain recombines TRBV19 with TRBJ1-3; D uncertain. Per the germline V gene, CDR1 is LNHDA and CDR2 is SQIVND (reference sequence). Trimming left V 5 bases short and J 3 bases short, with 11 bases between. This CDR3 region has 14 residues. The CDR3 coding sequence is TGTGCCAGTAGTGATATCCGGGATGGAAACACCATATATTTT. Protein: CASSDIRDGNTIYF.

The V call is TRBV5-1, the J call TRBJ2-5; 13 positions agree with TRBD2. The CDR3 contains 16 residues. V trimming: 0 bases; J trimming: 5 bases; junction bases outside the gene matches: 4. Germline V gene data show CDR1 as SGHRS and CDR2 as YFSETQ. Here the CDR3 reads CASSLGTSGSLETQYF. The CDR3 coding sequence is TGCGCCAGCAGCTTGGGGACTAGCGGGAGTTTGGAGACCCAGTACTTC.

V is TRBV27 and J is TRBJ2-3, with 12 bases matching TRBD2. Germline V gene lookup returns CDR1 MNHEY and CDR2 SMNVEV (reference sequence). J was trimmed by 2 bases and V by 4 bases; bases with no gene match: 4. The CDR3 covers 16 residues. The CDR3 loop reads CASSWGTSGYTDTQYF. The CDR3 DNA reads TGTGCCAGCAGTTGGGGGACTAGCGGGTACACAGATACGCAGTATTTT.

This chain links TRBV5-1 with TRBJ2-3; D is ambiguous. The CDR3 is 14 amino acids. Trimming shortened V by 2 bases and J by 1 base, and 8 bases separated the two germline ends. Germline-derived CDR1 and CDR2 are SGHRS and YFSETQ. The CDR3 loop is CASSFRVGTDTQYF. As DNA, the CDR3 is TGCGCCAGCAGCTTTAGGGTCGGCACAGATACGCAGTATTTT.

This clonotype was recorded many times. V gene TRBV6-1 combines with J gene TRBJ1-5; 10 bases are a match to TRBD1. The CDR3 length is 14 residues. Trimming took 5 bases from V and 7 from J; bases not matched to a gene: 5. Germline V gives CDR1 MNHNS, CDR2 SASEGT. The CDR3 nucleotides are TGTGCCAGCAGTCGACAGGGGGCATGGCAGCCCCAGCATTTT. This codes for CASSRQGAWQPQHF.

The V and J genes are TRBV6-5 and TRBJ1-2; D uncertain. CDR1 and CDR2 from the germline V gene are MNHEY and SVGAGI. The CDR3 contains 11 residues. The V gene lost 4 bases and the J gene lost 6 bases, with 6 bases spanning the gap. CDR3 sequence (DNA): TGTGCCAGCAGTTCCCTTAATGGCTACACCTTC. Its protein product is CASSSLNGYTF.

The sample holds many counts of this clonotype. The chain employs TRBV24-1 and TRBJ2-1; D call uncertain. Germline-derived CDR1 and CDR2 are KGHDR and SFDVKD. Trimming took 1 base from V and 13 from J, leaving 13 bases between them. The CDR3 has 13 amino acids. CDR3 bases: TGTGCCACCAGTGATTTTTACGAGGCGGACCAGTTCTTC. Protein: CATSDFYEADQFF.

This clonotype was seen repeatedly, ten times or more. This chain connects TRBV7-3 to TRBJ2-2; D remains unclear. V shed 2 bases and J shed 6 bases, with 7 bases lying between them. Looked up from germline, CDR1 is SGHTA and CDR2 is FQGTGA. The CDR3 sequence is 13 residues long. The CDR3 nucleotides are TGTGCCAGCAGCTTAGTGCATCCCGGGGAGCTGTTTTTT. Its translation is CASSLVHPGELFF.

This clonotype was seen many times. The chain joins TRBV28 to TRBJ2-5; D could derive from TRBD1 or TRBD2 (5 bases each). The germline V gene encodes CDR1 MDHEN and CDR2 SYDVKM. V shed 7 bases and J shed 5 bases, with 17 bases lying between them. The CDR3 sequence is 14 residues long. CDR3 in DNA: TGTGCCAGCAACTCTCGGGGCGCGAGGGAGACCCAGTACTTC. Amino acid sequence: CASNSRGARETQYF.

The table lists this clonotype with many counts. The rearrangement uses TRBV6-1 and TRBJ2-6; D might be TRBD2 (6 bases). This CDR3 has 15 amino acids. V gave up 7 bases and J gave up 0 bases, with 10 bases separating them. The germline CDR1 and CDR2 sequences are MNHNS and SASEGT. CDR3 in DNA: TGTGCCAGCAAAGGTAGCGGCTCTGGGGCCAACGTCCTGACTTTC. Its translation is CASKGSGSGANVLTF.

This clonotype was seen at least ten times. This rearrangement joins TRBV7-3 to TRBJ2-1; D is unclear. Germline loops: CDR1 SGHTA, CDR2 FQGTGA. With 7 bases removed from V and 6 bases from J, the gap between germline ends came to 16 bases. The CDR3 sequence is 14 residues long. CDR3 DNA: TGTGCCAGCACCCTCGAACCGGCCAGCAATGAGCAGTTCTTC. It codes for CASTLEPASNEQFF.

This clonotype has ten or more counts. The rearrangement joins TRBV20-1 to TRBJ1-1; tentative D call: TRBD1 (6 bases). The CDR3 contains 12 residues. Per germline, CDR1 DFQATT and CDR2 SNEGSKA (reference sequence). Trimming took off 4 bases at V and 2 bases at J, with 8 bases between the two ends. CDR3 protein: CSAKQGNTEAFF. The CDR3 DNA is TGCAGTGCTAAACAGGGAAACACTGAAGCTTTCTTT.

V and J are TRBV5-5 and TRBJ1-1; D not resolved. The ends were cut back, 0 bases at V and 3 bases at J, with 9 bases in the middle. Germline CDR1 SGHKS, CDR2 YYEKEE (reference sequence). This CDR3 spans 14 amino acids. CDR3 sequence reads: CASSLVMGHTEAFF. DNA of the CDR3: TGTGCCAGCAGCTTGGTGATGGGCCACACTGAAGCTTTCTTT.

This clonotype was seen repeatedly, ten times or more. The CDR3, as DNA: TGTGCCAGCAGCTTTGAATTGAGGCCTGGGATGGAGCAGTTCTTC. This translates into CASSFELRPGMEQFF. The V call is TRBV7-2, the J call TRBJ2-1; unclear D gene. The CDR3 consists of 15 residues. Between the trimmed V and J ends, which lost 3 bases and 10 bases, there was a span of 19 bases. In germline, CDR1 is SGHTA, CDR2 FQGNSA. The variable domain in full, with the rest retrieved from reference TRBV7-2 and TRBJ2-1, is GAGVSQSPSNKVTEKGKDVELRCDPISGHTALYWYRQSLGQGLEFLIYFQGNSAPDKSGLPSDRFSAERTGGSVSTLTIQRTQQEDSAVYLCASSFELRPGMEQFFGPGTRLTVL.

In its sample, this clonotype was seen many times. This chain uses TRBV3-1 with TRBJ2-1; a weak D match, TRBD2 (7 bases). This CDR3 region has 14 residues. Germline V gene sequence: CDR1 LGHDT, CDR2 YNNKEL (reference sequence). Trimming shortened V by 5 bases and J by 6 bases, and 14 bases separated the two germline ends. CDR3 bases: TGTGCCAGCAGCTACGGGGGGCCTGGCAATGAGCAGTTCTTC. It is translated as CASSYGGPGNEQFF.

This clonotype was recorded many times. The rearrangement links TRBV28 to TRBJ2-1; 8 bases agree with TRBD1. Germline-derived CDR1 and CDR2 are MDHEN and SYDVKM. The CDR3 is made up of 17 amino acids. Trimming cost V 8 bases and J 4 bases; bases outside gene matches: 16. This CDR3 reads CASWTPKTGAGYNEQFF. As DNA, the CDR3 is TGTGCCAGCTGGACTCCAAAGACAGGGGCAGGGTACAATGAGCAGTTCTTC. The whole variable domain, remainder taken from reference TRBV28 and TRBJ2-1, is DVKVTQSSRYLVKRTGEKVFLECVQDMDHENMFWYRQDPGLGLRLIYFSYDVKMKEKGDIPEGYSVSREKKERFSLILESASTNQTSMYLCASWTPKTGAGYNEQFFGPGTRLTVL.

This clonotype occurred many times. This sequence joins TRBV29-1 and TRBJ2-1; 10 bases line up with TRBD2. The ends lost 1 base at V and 5 bases at J; junction bases unmatched: 8. This CDR3 has 16 residues. In germline, CDR1 is SQVTM, CDR2 ANQGSEA. The CDR3: CSVEALAGALHNEQFF. The CDR3 DNA reads TGCAGCGTTGAAGCGCTAGCGGGAGCCCTCCACAATGAGCAGTTCTTC.

The chain uses TRBV11-2 and TRBJ2-3, with 12 positions matching TRBD2. V lost 0 bases and J lost 6; bases outside the gene matches: 10. Germline lookup yields CDR1 SGHAT and CDR2 FQNNGV. The length of the CDR3 is 18 residues. CDR3 amino acids: CASSLDRLAGGPGDTQYF. DNA of the CDR3: TGTGCCAGCAGCTTAGATCGGCTAGCGGGAGGGCCCGGGGATACGCAGTATTTT.